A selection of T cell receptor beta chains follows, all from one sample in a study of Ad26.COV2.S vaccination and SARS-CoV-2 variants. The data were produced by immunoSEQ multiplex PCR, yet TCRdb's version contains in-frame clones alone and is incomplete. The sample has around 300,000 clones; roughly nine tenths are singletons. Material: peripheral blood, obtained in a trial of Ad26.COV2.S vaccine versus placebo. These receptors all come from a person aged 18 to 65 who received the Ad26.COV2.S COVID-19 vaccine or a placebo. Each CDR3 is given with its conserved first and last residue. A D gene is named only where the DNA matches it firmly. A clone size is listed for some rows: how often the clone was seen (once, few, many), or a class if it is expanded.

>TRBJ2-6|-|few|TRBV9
CASSALSGGYSSGANVLTF
TGTGCCAGCAGCGCCCTTTCCGGGGGATATAGCTCTGGGGCCAACGTCCTGACTTTC
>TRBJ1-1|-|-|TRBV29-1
CSVGGEMYTEAFF
TGCAGCGTTGGGGGGGAGATGTACACTGAAGCTTTCTTT
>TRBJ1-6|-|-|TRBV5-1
CASSGRENSPLHF
TGCGCCAGCAGCGGCAGGGAGAATTCACCCCTCCACTTT
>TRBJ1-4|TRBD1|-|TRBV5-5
CASSPGTVENEKLFF
TGTGCCAGCAGCCCGGGGACAGTGGAAAATGAAAAACTGTTTTTT
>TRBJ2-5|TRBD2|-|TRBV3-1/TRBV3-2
CASSPKSSGSTFGETQYF
TGTGCCAGCAGCCCGAAATCTAGCGGCTCCACTTTTGGGGAGACCCAGTACTTC
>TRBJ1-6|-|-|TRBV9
CASSRAFSLPLHF
TGTGCCAGCAGCCGGGCCTTTAGCCTCCCCCTCCACTTT
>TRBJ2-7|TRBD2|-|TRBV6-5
CASSLLAGAYEQYF
TGTGCCAGCAGTTTACTAGCGGGCGCCTACGAGCAGTACTTC
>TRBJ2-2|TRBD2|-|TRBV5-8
CASSLDGTSFTGELFF
TGTGCCAGCAGCTTGGACGGGACTAGTTTTACCGGGGAGCTGTTTTTT
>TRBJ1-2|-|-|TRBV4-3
CASSQEGVYGYTF
TGCGCCAGCAGCCAAGAGGGCGTCTATGGCTACACCTTC
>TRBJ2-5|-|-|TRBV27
CASSLTALDQETQYF
TGTGCCAGCAGTTTGACCGCCCTAGACCAAGAGACCCAGTACTTC
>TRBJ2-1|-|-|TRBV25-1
CASSESRINHNEQFF
TGTGCCAGCAGTGAATCACGGATAAACCACAATGAGCAGTTCTTC
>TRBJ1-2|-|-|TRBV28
CASSLLTTGDNYGYTF
TGTGCCAGCAGTTTATTGACTACGGGAGATAACTATGGCTACACCTTC
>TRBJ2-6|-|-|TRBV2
CASTSDIAGANVLTF
TGTGCCAGCACCTCAGACATTGCTGGGGCCAACGTCCTGACTTTC
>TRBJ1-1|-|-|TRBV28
CASSFLGSMNTEAFF
TGTGCCAGCAGTTTTCTCGGCAGCATGAACACTGAAGCTTTCTTT
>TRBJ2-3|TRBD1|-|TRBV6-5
CASRLGGRGTDTQYF
TGTGCCAGCAGATTAGGGGGCAGAGGCACAGATACGCAGTATTTT
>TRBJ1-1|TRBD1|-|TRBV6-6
CASSPRTGGTEAFF
TGTGCCAGCAGCCCGCGGACAGGGGGCACTGAAGCTTTCTTT
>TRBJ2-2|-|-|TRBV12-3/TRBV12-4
CASSPTEGGELFF
TGTGCCAGCAGCCCGACCGAAGGCGGGGAGCTGTTTTTT
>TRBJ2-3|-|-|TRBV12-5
CASGNPGGVDTQYF
TGTGCTAGTGGTAATCCCGGGGGCGTAGATACGCAGTATTTT
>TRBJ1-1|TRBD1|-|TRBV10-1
CASSADRDTEAFF
TGCGCCAGCAGCGCGGACAGGGACACTGAAGCTTTCTTT
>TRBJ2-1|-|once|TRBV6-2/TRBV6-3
CASSQGNEQFF
TGTGCCAGCAGTCAGGGCAATGAGCAGTTCTTC
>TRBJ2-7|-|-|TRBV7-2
CASSFGSGGSKYF
TGTGCCAGCAGCTTCGGTTCCGGGGGATCCAAGTACTTC
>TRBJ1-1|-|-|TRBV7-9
CASSRIGQKTEAFF
TGTGCCAGCAGCCGAATAGGACAGAAGACTGAAGCTTTCTTT
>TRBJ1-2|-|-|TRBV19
CASIKYDSAREGYTF
TGTGCCAGTATTAAATACGACAGCGCCCGGGAGGGCTACACCTTC
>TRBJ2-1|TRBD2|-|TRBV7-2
CASSLGLAVQKQFF
TGTGCCAGCAGCTTAGGACTAGCGGTCCAAAAGCAGTTCTTC
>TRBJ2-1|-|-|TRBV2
CASTRGSYNEQFF
TGTGCCAGCACGAGGGGCTCCTACAATGAGCAGTTCTTC
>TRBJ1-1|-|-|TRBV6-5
CASWYGHLNTEAFF
TGTGCCAGCTGGTATGGGCATTTGAACACTGAAGCTTTCTTT
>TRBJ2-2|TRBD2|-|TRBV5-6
CASSLRRTSGNTGELFF
TGTGCCAGCAGCTTGAGGAGGACTAGCGGGAACACCGGGGAGCTGTTTTTT
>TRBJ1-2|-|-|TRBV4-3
CASSQFGGNYGYTF
TGCGCCAGCAGCCAATTCGGGGGGAACTATGGCTACACCTTC
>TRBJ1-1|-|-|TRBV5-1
CASRRFQGENTEAFF
TGCGCCAGCAGGCGTTTTCAGGGAGAGAACACTGAAGCTTTCTTT
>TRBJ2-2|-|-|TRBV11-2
CASTKLAMNTGELFF
TGTGCCAGCACCAAACTGGCGATGAACACCGGGGAGCTGTTTTTT
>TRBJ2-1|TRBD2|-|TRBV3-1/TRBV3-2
CASSYGLVSNEQFF
TGTGCCAGCAGCTACGGACTAGTTAGTAATGAGCAGTTCTTC
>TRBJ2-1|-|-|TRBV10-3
CAISEGNEQFF
TGTGCCATCTCCGAGGGAAATGAGCAGTTCTTC
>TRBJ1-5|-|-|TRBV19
CASSSPPTLEVQPQHF
TGTGCCAGTAGTTCTCCTCCGACCCTAGAGGTTCAGCCCCAGCATTTT
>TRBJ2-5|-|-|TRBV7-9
CASSFPRFGAQYF
TGTGCCAGCAGCTTTCCTCGGTTTGGGGCCCAGTACTTC
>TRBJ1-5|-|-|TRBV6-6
CASERQSYQPQHF
TGTGCCAGCGAAAGACAGAGCTATCAGCCCCAGCATTTT
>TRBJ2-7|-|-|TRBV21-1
CASSIPGDHYEQYF
TGTGCCAGCAGCATTCCAGGGGATCACTACGAGCAGTACTTC
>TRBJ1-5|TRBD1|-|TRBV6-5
CASSYRGLDSNQPQHF
TGTGCCAGCAGTTACAGGGGGCTGGATAGCAATCAGCCCCAGCATTTT
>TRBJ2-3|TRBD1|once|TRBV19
CASSIDLQGITDTQYF
TGTGCCAGTAGTATAGACCTACAGGGGATCACAGATACGCAGTATTTT
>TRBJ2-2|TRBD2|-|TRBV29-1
CSAGTTNTGELFF
TGCAGCGCCGGGACTACGAACACCGGGGAGCTGTTTTTT
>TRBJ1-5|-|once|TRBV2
CASSEDPPGRVTQPQHF
TGTGCCAGCAGTGAAGATCCACCCGGCAGGGTGACCCAGCCCCAGCATTTT
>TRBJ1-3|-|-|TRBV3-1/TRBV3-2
CASSQASSGNTIYF
TGTGCCAGCAGCCAAGCGAGCTCTGGAAACACCATATATTTT
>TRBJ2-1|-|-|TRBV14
CASSQARRGEQFF
TGTGCCAGCAGCCAAGCTAGACGGGGTGAGCAGTTCTTC